A single sample gave rise to the 18 T cell receptor beta chains below, sequenced in a study of T-cell reconstitution after alpha-beta-depleted transplantation in children. Molecular barcoding with unique molecular identifiers was used for the TCRbeta library. From the PCR reads, TCRdb called clonotypes with MiXCR, one entry per CDR3 protein. The sample holds some 190,000 distinct CDR3 sequences, around 10% seen once. Sequencing used PBMCs, obtained before TCRalphabeta/CD19-depleted stem cell transplant. The receptors originated from a boy aged 2 to 9 with acute myeloid leukemia, due to receive a stem cell transplant.

This clonotype was detected ten times or more. The CDR3 DNA sequence: TGCAGTGCGTACCTGGGGCAGCCGCAGTATTTT. As protein: CSAYLGQPQYF. The chain employs TRBV20-1 and TRBJ2-3; possible D gene TRBD1, 5 bases. The germline gives CDR1 DFQATT, CDR2 SNEGSKA (reference sequence). The CDR3 has 11 residues. The V and J ends lost 6 bases and 10 bases respectively, with 14 bases between them.

This clonotype showed up just a few times. Being one base from a much bigger clone, this may be a read error. The rearrangement uses TRBV7-2 and TRBJ1-3, with D perhaps TRBD1 (6 bases). In germline, CDR1 is SGHTA, CDR2 FQGNSA. Between the trimmed V and J ends, which lost 6 bases and 0 bases, there was a span of 9 bases. The CDR3 loop spans 14 amino acids. The CDR3, as DNA: TGTGCCAGCAGTATAGGGGGCTCTGGAAACACCATATATTTT. It yields the protein CASSIGGSGNTIYF.

This clonotype was counted many times. The chain carries TRBV9 and TRBJ2-1; D unresolved. The CDR3 sequence is 15 residues long. V lost 4 bases and J 0 bases, leaving 11 bases between the germline ends. Germline CDR1 is SGDLS and CDR2 is YYNGEE. Here the CDR3 reads CASSQDSYSYNEQFF. For the CDR3, the DNA is TGTGCCAGCAGCCAAGACTCATACTCCTACAATGAGCAGTTCTTC.

This clonotype was detected many times. This chain connects TRBV20-1 to TRBJ2-1; tentatively, D is TRBD2 (5 bases). CDR3 length: 12 residues. The V gene's germline CDR1 is DFQATT and CDR2 SNEGSKA (reference sequence). V lost 5 bases and J 8 bases, leaving 13 bases between the germline ends. CDR3 bases: TGCAGTGCTGGGGAGAGCGGCGATGAGCAGTTCTTC. Protein: CSAGESGDEQFF.

This clonotype has a count of ten or more. The V gene is TRBV20-1, the J gene TRBJ1-2; D is undetermined. Germline CDR1 DFQATT, CDR2 SNEGSKA (reference sequence). The length of the CDR3 is 13 residues. Trimming took off 2 bases at V and 5 bases at J, with 12 bases between the two ends. The CDR3: CSARSPSEYGYTF. The CDR3 DNA is TGCAGTGCTAGATCCCCGTCGGAATATGGCTACACCTTC.

Ten or more counts support this clonotype. The chain employs TRBV21-1 and TRBJ2-5. TRBV21-1 counts as a pseudogene. The CDR3 runs to 12 residues. CDR3 DNA sequence: TGTGCCAGCAGCAAGTTAATCGAGACCCAGTACTTC. This sequence encodes CASSKLIETQYF.

Many counts were recorded for this clonotype. The J gene is TRBJ2-5, the V gene TRBV5-1, with no clear D. The CDR3 has 15 amino acids. The germline V and J ends were trimmed by 0 bases and 1 base, with 10 bases remaining between them. CDR1 and CDR2 from the germline V gene are SGHRS and YFSETQ. The CDR3 DNA sequence: TGCGCCAGCAGCTTGGAACTGCTAACCCAAGAGACCCAGTACTTC. It codes for CASSLELLTQETQYF.

This clonotype has a count of ten or more. The V gene is TRBV5-1, the J gene TRBJ2-7; maybe TRBD1 (5 bases). This CDR3 is 14 amino acids long. From germline, CDR1 is SGHRS and CDR2 YFSETQ. With 1 base removed from V and 2 bases from J, the gap between germline ends came to 10 bases. In DNA form, the CDR3 reads TGCGCCAGCAGCTTGACTTTGGGGCCCTACGAGCAGTACGTC. Protein sequence: CASSLTLGPYEQYV.

Many counts were recorded for this clonotype. The chain carries TRBV20-1 and TRBJ2-1; D call uncertain. Trimming left V 0 bases short and J 4 bases short, with 10 bases between. The CDR3 spans 14 residues. From germline, CDR1 is DFQATT and CDR2 SNEGSKA (reference sequence). DNA of the CDR3: TGCAGTGCTAGAGATCCAGCGTCGTACAATGAGCAGTTCTTC. Protein product: CSARDPASYNEQFF.

This clonotype came up many times. The chain combines TRBV6-1 with TRBJ2-3, with D possibly called TRBD1 or TRBD2 (5 bases each). The ends were cut back, 6 bases at V and 0 bases at J, with 13 bases in the middle. CDR1 is MNHNS and CDR2 is SASEGT in the germline V gene. The length of the CDR3 is 15 residues. Here the CDR3 DNA reads TGTGCCAGCAGAGGCCGGGACGGCAGCACAGATACGCAGTATTTT. This gives the protein CASRGRDGSTDTQYF.

The V gene is TRBV2, the J gene TRBJ1-1; maybe TRBD1 (5 bases). CDR3 length: 13 amino acids. The V end was cut by 1 base, the J end by 5 bases, with 8 bases between. Germline V gene sequence: CDR1 SNHLY, CDR2 FYNNEI. CDR3 region: CASSEDRTTEAFF. In nucleotides, the CDR3 is TGTGCCAGCAGTGAAGACAGGACAACTGAAGCTTTCTTT.

This clonotype was counted many times. This chain links TRBV7-9 with TRBJ2-3, with D possibly matching TRBD2 (6 bases). Germline CDR1 SEHNR, CDR2 FQNEAQ (reference sequence). V was trimmed by 5 bases and J by 4 bases, leaving 16 bases between them. The CDR3 contains 15 residues. CDR3: CASSPPGLRPDTQYF. As DNA, the CDR3 is TGTGCCAGCAGCCCCCCGGGACTTCGGCCAGATACGCAGTATTTT.

The V gene is TRBV7-2, the J gene TRBJ2-7, with TRBD1 matching over 10 bases. CDR1 and CDR2 (germline): SGHTA, FQGNSA. J gave up 7 bases and V 4 bases, and 1 base lay outside the gene matches. This CDR3 spans 12 amino acids. DNA for the CDR3: TGTGCCAGCAGCTCGGGACAGGGGGAGCAGTACGTC. Translating gives CASSSGQGEQYV.

This clonotype came up many times. This chain joins TRBV5-1 and TRBJ2-7; D is possibly TRBD1 (6 bases). CDR3 length equals 15 residues. V was pared by 4 bases and J by 2 bases, with 16 bases between. In germline, CDR1 is SGHRS, CDR2 YFSETQ. In DNA form, the CDR3 reads TGCGCCAGCAGCCTCGGTGCAGGGGAGCCCTACGAGCAGTACTTC. Its protein product is CASSLGAGEPYEQYF. The whole variable domain, remainder taken from reference TRBV5-1 and TRBJ2-7, is KAGVTQTPRYLIKTRGQQVTLSCSPISGHRSVSWYQQTPGQGLQFLFEYFSETQRNKGNFPGRFSGRQFSNSRSEMNVSTLELGDSALYLCASSLGAGEPYEQYFGPGTRLTVT.

This clonotype was detected ten times or more. The chain combines TRBV5-1 with TRBJ1-2, with a possible D match to TRBD1 (5 bases). V gave up 4 bases and J gave up 2 bases, with 9 bases separating them. This CDR3 comprises 13 residues. Looked up from germline, CDR1 is SGHRS and CDR2 is YFSETQ. Here the CDR3 DNA reads TGCGCCAGCAGCAAAGAGGGGAACTATGGCTACACCTTC. This sequence encodes CASSKEGNYGYTF.

This clonotype was found many times. The chain employs TRBV29-1 and TRBJ1-1, with 9 bases identical to TRBD1. The trim removed 4 bases at V and 6 bases at J, leaving 12 bases unmatched. Germline V gene lookup returns CDR1 SQVTM and CDR2 ANQGSEA. The CDR3 is made up of 15 amino acids. The CDR3 loop is CSVGSGTGSFAEAFF. In DNA form, the CDR3 reads TGCAGCGTTGGGTCCGGGACAGGGAGTTTTGCTGAAGCTTTCTTT. Combining the CDR3 with reference TRBV29-1 and TRBJ1-1 gives the whole variable domain SAVISQKPSRDICQRGTSLTIQCQVDSQVTMMFWYRQQPGQSLTLIATANQGSEATYESGFVIDKFPISRPNLTFSTLTVSNMSPEDSSIYLCSVGSGTGSFAEAFFGQGTRLTVV.

This clonotype was recorded at least ten times. The chain uses TRBV6-1 and TRBJ2-1; tentative D call: TRBD2 (5 bases). CDR3 length equals 13 residues. The V and J ends lost 4 bases and 4 bases respectively, with 8 bases between them. Germline CDR1 and CDR2: MNHNS and SASEGT. The CDR3 region is CASSGTHYNEQFF. The CDR3 coding sequence is TGTGCCAGCAGTGGGACTCATTACAATGAGCAGTTCTTC.

The chain recombines TRBV2 with TRBJ2-7, with 7 bases lining up with TRBD1. The V gene's germline CDR1 is SNHLY and CDR2 FYNNEI. There are 14 residues in the CDR3. The V segment lost 7 bases and the J segment 2 bases; nucleotides outside the gene matches: 8. CDR3 sequence (DNA): TGTGCCAGCAAGGAGAGACAGGGTACCTACGAGCAGTACTTC. Its protein is CASKERQGTYEQYF.